The sequence of this T cell receptor (beta chain) was determined in a study of tumor-infiltrating lymphocytes in primary liver carcinoma. Comment on this clonotype: The target antigen is unknown. Relative to the germline gene, one junction end is altered; a read error may explain this.

Co-extraction yielded RNA and DNA from about 20-30 mg of unsorted bulk tissue. Primary liver carcinoma in the patients was surgically resected. For each tumor, five separate regions were sampled. TCR beta cDNA was made from 450 to 600 ng total RNA with a constant-region primer. Modified slightly, ARM-PCR produced TCR beta libraries over three nested multiplex PCR rounds. In the first two PCR rounds, TRBV1-TRBV30 forward primers were paired with a C-beta reverse primer, and each round lasted 10 cycles. TCRdb recomputed calls from the multiplex PCR reads with MiXCR, one row per CDR3 protein. The sample records 90,000 to 140,000 distinct CDR3 sequences, roughly 80% being singletons. Study-wide results and caveats: For tumor-adjacent and tumor-blood pairs, overlap was less than that seen for tumor region pairs.

The CDR3 sequence is 14 residues long. The V gene's germline CDR1 is LNHDA and CDR2 SQIVND (reference sequence). The sequence was obtained from a man aged 40-55 years with primary liver carcinoma and hepatitis B virus infection. The chain carries TRBV19 and TRBJ2-5, with D unclear. The sequenced material came from liver tumor tissue from sampling region 3. Subset indicated: tumor region T3, left-lateral pole. The chain's CDR3 is CTSSNSLRSETQYF. The CDR3, as DNA: TGTACCAGTAGTAACTCACTGCGGAGCGAGACCCAGTACTTC.